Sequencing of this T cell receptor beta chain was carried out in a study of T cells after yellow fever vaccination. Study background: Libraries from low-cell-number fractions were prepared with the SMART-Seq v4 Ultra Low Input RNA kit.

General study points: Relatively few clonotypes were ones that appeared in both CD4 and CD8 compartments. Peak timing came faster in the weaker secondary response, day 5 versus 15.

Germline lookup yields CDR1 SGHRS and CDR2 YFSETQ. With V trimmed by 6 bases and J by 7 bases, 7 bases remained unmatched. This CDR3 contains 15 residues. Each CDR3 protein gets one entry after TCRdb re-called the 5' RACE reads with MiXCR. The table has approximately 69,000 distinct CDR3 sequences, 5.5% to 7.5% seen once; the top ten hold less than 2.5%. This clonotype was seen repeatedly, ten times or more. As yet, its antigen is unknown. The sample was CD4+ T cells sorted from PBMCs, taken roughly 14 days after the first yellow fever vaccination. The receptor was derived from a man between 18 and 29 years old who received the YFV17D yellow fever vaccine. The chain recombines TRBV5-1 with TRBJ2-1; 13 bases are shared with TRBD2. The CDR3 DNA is TGCGCCAGCACCCCACTAGCGGGGGGGCGAAATGAGCAGTTCTTC. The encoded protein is CASTPLAGGRNEQFF.